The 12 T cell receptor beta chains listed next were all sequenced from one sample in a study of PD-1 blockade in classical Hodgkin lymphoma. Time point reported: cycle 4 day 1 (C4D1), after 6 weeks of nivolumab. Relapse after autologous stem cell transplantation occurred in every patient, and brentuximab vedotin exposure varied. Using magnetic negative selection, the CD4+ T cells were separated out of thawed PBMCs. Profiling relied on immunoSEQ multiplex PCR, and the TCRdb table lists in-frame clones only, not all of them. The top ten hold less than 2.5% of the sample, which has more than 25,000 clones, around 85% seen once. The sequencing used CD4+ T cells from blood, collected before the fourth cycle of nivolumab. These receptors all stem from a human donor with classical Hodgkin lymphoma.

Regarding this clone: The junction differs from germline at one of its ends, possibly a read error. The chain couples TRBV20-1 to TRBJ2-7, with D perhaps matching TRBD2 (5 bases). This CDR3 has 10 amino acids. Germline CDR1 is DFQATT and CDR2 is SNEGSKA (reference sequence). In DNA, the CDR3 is TGCAGTGCTAGAGGGCGGGTGGGCTCCTTC. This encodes CSARGRVGSF.

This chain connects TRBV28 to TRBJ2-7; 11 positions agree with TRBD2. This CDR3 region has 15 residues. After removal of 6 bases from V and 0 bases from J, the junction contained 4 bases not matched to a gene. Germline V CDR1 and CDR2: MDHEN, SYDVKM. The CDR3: CASRLAGGLSYEQYF. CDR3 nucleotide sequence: TGTGCCAGCAGGTTAGCGGGAGGGCTCTCCTACGAGCAGTACTTC.

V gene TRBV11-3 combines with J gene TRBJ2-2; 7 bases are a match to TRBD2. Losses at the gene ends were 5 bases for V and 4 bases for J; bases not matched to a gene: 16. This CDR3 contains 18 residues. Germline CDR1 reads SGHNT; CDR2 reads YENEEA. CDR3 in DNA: TGTGCCAGCAGCCCGACGACTCCTGGGGGGAGGGCCACCGGGGAGCTGTTTTTT. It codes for CASSPTTPGGRATGELFF.

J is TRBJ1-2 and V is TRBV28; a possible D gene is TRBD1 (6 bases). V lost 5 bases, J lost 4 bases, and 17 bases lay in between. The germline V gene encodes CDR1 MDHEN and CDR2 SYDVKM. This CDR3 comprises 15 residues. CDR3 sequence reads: CASSQGTGYSYGYTF. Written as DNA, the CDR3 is TGTGCCAGCAGTCAGGGTACAGGGTACTCCTATGGCTACACCTTC.

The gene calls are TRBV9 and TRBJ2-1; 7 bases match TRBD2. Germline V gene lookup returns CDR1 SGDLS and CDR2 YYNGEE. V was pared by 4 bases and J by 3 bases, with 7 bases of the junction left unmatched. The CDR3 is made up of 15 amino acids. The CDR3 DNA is TGTGCCAGCAGCCAGGGTAGCGGGCGCTACAATGAGCAGTTCTTC. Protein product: CASSQGSGRYNEQFF.

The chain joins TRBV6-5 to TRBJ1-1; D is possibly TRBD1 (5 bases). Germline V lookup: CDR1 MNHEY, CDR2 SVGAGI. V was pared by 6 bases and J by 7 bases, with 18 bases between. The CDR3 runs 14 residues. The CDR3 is CASSRLDRGGEAFF. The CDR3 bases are TGTGCCAGCAGCCGCTTAGACCGGGGGGGTGAAGCTTTCTTT.

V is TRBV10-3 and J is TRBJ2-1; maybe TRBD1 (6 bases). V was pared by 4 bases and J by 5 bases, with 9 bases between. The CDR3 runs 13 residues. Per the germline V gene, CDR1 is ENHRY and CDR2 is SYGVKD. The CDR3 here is CAISATGHNEQFF. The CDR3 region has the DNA TGTGCCATCAGTGCCACAGGGCACAATGAGCAGTTCTTC.

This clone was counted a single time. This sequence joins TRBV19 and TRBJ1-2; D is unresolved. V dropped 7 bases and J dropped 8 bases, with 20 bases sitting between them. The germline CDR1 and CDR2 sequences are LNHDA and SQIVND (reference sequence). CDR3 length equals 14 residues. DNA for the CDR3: TGTGCCAGTACCCCCCCCCAGGCACCTTGGGGCTACACCTTC. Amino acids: CASTPPQAPWGYTF.

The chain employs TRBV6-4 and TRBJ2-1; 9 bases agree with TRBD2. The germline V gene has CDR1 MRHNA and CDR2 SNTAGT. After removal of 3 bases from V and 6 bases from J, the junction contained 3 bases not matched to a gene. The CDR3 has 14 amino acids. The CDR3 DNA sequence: TGTGCCAGCAGTGATATAGCGGGAGTCAATGAGCAGTTCTTC. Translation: CASSDIAGVNEQFF.

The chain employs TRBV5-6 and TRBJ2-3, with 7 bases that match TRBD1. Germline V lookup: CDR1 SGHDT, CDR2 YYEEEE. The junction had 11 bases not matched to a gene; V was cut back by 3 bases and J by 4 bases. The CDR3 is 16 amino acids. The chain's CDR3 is CASSSTGELVSDTQYF. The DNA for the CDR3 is TGTGCCAGCAGCTCCACAGGGGAGTTGGTTTCAGATACGCAGTATTTT.

DNA of the CDR3: TGTGCCATCAGTGAGTCGAAGGCCGCTTACGGCAAAAACATTCAGTACTTC. It translates to CAISESKAAYGKNIQYF. The genes are TRBV10-3 and TRBJ2-4; no clear D gene. Trimming took off 0 bases at V and 3 bases at J, with 15 bases between the two ends. The germline V gene has CDR1 ENHRY and CDR2 SYGVKD. The CDR3 runs to 17 residues.

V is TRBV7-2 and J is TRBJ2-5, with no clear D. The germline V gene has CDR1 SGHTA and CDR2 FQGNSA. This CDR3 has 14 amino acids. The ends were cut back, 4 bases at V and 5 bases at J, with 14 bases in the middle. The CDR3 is CASSSRQGRETQYF. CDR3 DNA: TGTGCCAGCAGCTCCAGACAAGGGCGGGAGACCCAGTACTTC.